The 29 T cell receptor beta chains below come from one sample, sequenced in a study of technical replicates of blood from a handful of donors. Using immunoSEQ multiplex PCR, the repertoire was profiled, and TCRdb retains in-frame clones only, with some absent. The repertoire has 62,000 or so clones, 70% to 90% of them found once; the top ten carry 5% to 5.5%. The specimen sequenced was PBMCs. All receptors derive from a human donor in good health. Some clones in this sample may be carry-over from other donors' samples.

As DNA, the CDR3 is TGCGCCAGCAGCTTGACGACAGGGATATATGGCTACACCTTC. Residues: CASSLTTGIYGYTF. V gene TRBV5-1 combines with J gene TRBJ1-2, with 7 bases matching TRBD1. Germline lookup yields CDR1 SGHRS and CDR2 YFSETQ. The CDR3 contains 14 residues. The trim removed 1 base at V and 5 bases at J, leaving 5 bases unmatched.

This clone was seen more than once but under ten times. The chain combines TRBV11-3 with TRBJ1-1; D gene ambiguous. The CDR3 contains 17 residues. The germline gives CDR1 SGHNT, CDR2 YENEEA. V was clipped by 1 base and J by 2 bases, with 17 bases between them. In DNA form, the CDR3 reads TGTGCCAGCAGCTTAGGAGAACCGGGGAGAGGTAACACTGAAGCTTTCTTT. Translation: CASSLGEPGRGNTEAFF.

In DNA form, the CDR3 reads TGTGCCATCAGTGTAACTAGCGGAGGCTTCCGCGAGCAGTACTTC. Protein: CAISVTSGGFREQYF. The chain uses TRBV10-3 and TRBJ2-7; the match to TRBD2 covers 8 bases. Germline lookup yields CDR1 ENHRY and CDR2 SYGVKD. V lost 4 bases to trimming and J lost 6 bases; unmatched junction nucleotides: 11. This CDR3 is built from 15 residues.

The chain links TRBV18 to TRBJ1-6; D is perhaps TRBD1 (6 bases). V was clipped by 3 bases and J by 10 bases, with 13 bases between them. The length of the CDR3 is 14 residues. CDR1 is KGHSH, CDR2 LQKENI, per germline. The CDR3 spells CASSPQGWGSPLHF. DNA for the CDR3: TGTGCCAGCTCACCGCAGGGGTGGGGATCACCCCTCCACTTT.

CDR3 bases: TGTGCCAGCAGCCCGGGACAGGGCTATACCTACGAGCAGTACTTC. This sequence encodes CASSPGQGYTYEQYF. This sequence joins TRBV7-9 and TRBJ2-7; 9 nucleotides line up with TRBD1. This CDR3 is 15 amino acids long. Germline values: CDR1 SEHNR, CDR2 FQNEAQ (reference sequence). The trim removed 5 bases at V and 2 bases at J, leaving 7 bases unmatched.

This clone was seen only a few times. The chain uses TRBV23-1 and TRBJ2-7, with a weak D call TRBD1 (6 bases). TRBV23-1 is flagged as an ORF with uncertain function. This CDR3 comprises 14 residues. Between the trimmed V and J ends, which lost 4 bases and 2 bases, there was a span of 12 bases. CDR3 DNA: TGCGCCAGCAGTCCTCCGACAGGAACCTACGAGCAGTACTTC. Amino acid sequence: CASSPPTGTYEQYF.

The rearrangement links TRBV7-2 to TRBJ1-1, with 8 positions matching TRBD1. J lost 4 bases, V lost 6 bases, and 10 bases had no gene match. CDR3 length: 15 amino acids. The germline V gene has CDR1 SGHTA and CDR2 FQGNSA. The CDR3 bases are TGTGCCAGCAGAAAGCCTCAGGGGGCAATCACTGAAGCTTTCTTT. As protein: CASRKPQGAITEAFF.

The gene calls are TRBV5-4 and TRBJ2-1; TRBD1 agrees at 7 bases. Germline V gene lookup returns CDR1 SGHNT and CDR2 YYREEE (reference sequence). J was trimmed by 12 bases and V by 4 bases; bases with no gene match: 16. CDR3 length: 15 residues. The CDR3 nucleotides are TGTGCCAGCAGCCAGGACAGGAGCACTACGAGGACGCAGTTCTTC. Protein: CASSQDRSTTRTQFF.

J is TRBJ1-6 and V is TRBV27; D gene ambiguous. V was shortened by 7 bases and J by 5 bases, with 12 bases between the two germline ends. Germline values: CDR1 MNHEY, CDR2 SMNVEV (reference sequence). This CDR3 is built from 14 residues. DNA for the CDR3: TGTGCCAGCAAGCCCGGAGACCATAATTCACCCCTCCACTTT. It codes for CASKPGDHNSPLHF.

The chain uses TRBV29-1 and TRBJ2-3; the match to TRBD1 covers 7 bases. V lost 6 bases and J lost 8; bases outside the gene matches: 8. This CDR3 has 12 amino acids. Per germline, CDR1 SQVTM and CDR2 ANQGSEA. The CDR3 is CSVAEGAGTQYF. The DNA for the CDR3 is TGCAGCGTAGCAGAGGGGGCGGGTACGCAGTATTTT.

V gene TRBV6-6 combines with J gene TRBJ1-2; D gene uncertain. V lost 8 bases, J lost 4 bases, and 20 bases lay in between. The germline gives CDR1 MNHNY, CDR2 SVGAGI (reference sequence). The CDR3 is 15 amino acids. CDR3 sequence reads: CASHPVGGAFYGYTF. The CDR3, as DNA: TGTGCCAGCCACCCGGTAGGCGGAGCCTTCTATGGCTACACCTTC.

This chain joins TRBV11-2 and TRBJ2-3; possibly TRBD1 for D (6 bases). The CDR3 is 16 residues long. Germline V gives CDR1 SGHAT, CDR2 FQNNGV. V lost 5 bases, J lost 0 bases, and 15 bases lay in between. The CDR3 DNA reads TGTGCCAGCAGCCCGAGGGGGAGCCTAAGCACAGATACGCAGTATTTT. It codes for CASSPRGSLSTDTQYF.

The genes are TRBV11-1 and TRBJ1-2, with D maybe TRBD1 (6 bases). This CDR3 comprises 14 residues. The germline V and J ends were trimmed by 5 bases and 4 bases, with 14 bases remaining between them. Germline assignment: CDR1 SGHAT and CDR2 FQDESV (reference sequence). CDR3 DNA: TGTGCCAGCAGCCGGGACCTACAGGGCTATGGCTACACCTTC. The encoded protein is CASSRDLQGYGYTF.

This chain joins TRBV12-5 and TRBJ2-1; 8 bases match TRBD1. The V and J ends lost 5 bases and 1 base, in that order; junction bases with no gene match: 7. The CDR3 consists of 16 residues. The V gene's germline CDR1 is LGHNT and CDR2 FRNRAP. The chain's CDR3 is CASGTGGTVSYNEQFF. CDR3 bases: TGTGCTAGTGGTACAGGGGGGACAGTTTCCTACAATGAGCAGTTCTTC.

This sequence joins TRBV30 and TRBJ1-3, with 7 positions matching TRBD1. This CDR3 is 16 amino acids long. The V segment lost 0 bases and the J segment 3 bases; nucleotides outside the gene matches: 8. The germline V gene has CDR1 GTSNPN and CDR2 SVGIG (reference sequence). CDR3 loop: CAWSVRTGNGGNTIYF. In nucleotides, the CDR3 is TGTGCCTGGAGTGTCAGGACAGGCAACGGTGGAAACACCATATATTTT.

As to this clone: This sample also contains other DNA sequences that code for the same CDR3. The chain uses TRBV19 and TRBJ2-1; weak D call: TRBD2 (7 bases). CDR3 length equals 13 residues. The ends were cut back, 5 bases at V and 6 bases at J, with 11 bases in the middle. Germline V CDR1 and CDR2: LNHDA, SQIVND (reference sequence). CDR3 residues: CASSGGALNEQFF. The CDR3 DNA follows: TGTGCCAGTAGTGGGGGGGCCCTCAATGAGCAGTTCTTC.

The chain links TRBV7-8 to TRBJ2-1; 12 positions agree with TRBD2. Per germline, CDR1 SGHVS and CDR2 FQNEAQ. This CDR3 spans 15 amino acids. The V gene end was trimmed by 5 bases and the J gene end by 6 bases; junction bases not matched to a gene: 5. CDR3 sequence reads: CASSPLAGGINEQFF. CDR3 nucleotides: TGTGCCAGCAGCCCTCTAGCGGGAGGGATCAATGAGCAGTTCTTC.

The J gene is TRBJ1-2, the V gene TRBV19, with D possibly matching TRBD1 (5 bases). The germline CDR1 and CDR2 sequences are LNHDA and SQIVND (reference sequence). CDR3 length: 14 amino acids. Trimming stripped 1 base from V and 8 bases from J, with 14 bases between. The CDR3 nucleotides are TGTGCCAGTAGTATAGTTGGCAGGGAGGAGGGCTACACCTTC. As protein: CASSIVGREEGYTF.

Points on this clone: The sample carries other DNA sequences with the same CDR3. This chain connects TRBV18 to TRBJ1-5, with TRBD1 matching 10 bases. The CDR3 extends over 14 amino acids. Germline-derived CDR1 and CDR2 are KGHSH and LQKENI. The V gene end was trimmed by 3 bases and the J gene end by 4 bases; junction bases not matched to a gene: 0. CDR3 region: CASSPGQGNQPQHF. CDR3 nucleotide sequence: TGTGCCAGCTCACCGGGACAGGGGAATCAGCCCCAGCATTTT.

V is TRBV4-2 and J is TRBJ2-7; D perhaps matches TRBD1 (5 bases). Germline assignment: CDR1 LGHNA and CDR2 YNFKEQ. Trimming took off 0 bases at V and 0 bases at J, with 12 bases between the two ends. The CDR3 runs to 16 residues. In DNA, the CDR3 is TGTGCCAGCAGCCAAGATCAGACAGAACCCTCCTACGAGCAGTACTTC. This gives the protein CASSQDQTEPSYEQYF.

This chain connects TRBV5-4 to TRBJ2-7, with D perhaps TRBD2 (6 bases). The V and J ends lost 3 bases and 1 base respectively, with 11 bases between them. CDR1 and CDR2 from the germline V gene are SGHNT and YYREEE (reference sequence). The CDR3 runs to 14 residues. The DNA of the CDR3 is TGTGCCAGCAGCTGGGCTAGCGAATCCTACGAGCAGTACTTC. Residues: CASSWASESYEQYF.

The genes are TRBV18 and TRBJ1-2, with D uncertain. The CDR3 extends over 14 amino acids. Trimming stripped 4 bases from V and 2 bases from J, with 11 bases between. Germline lookup yields CDR1 KGHSH and CDR2 LQKENI. CDR3 sequence reads: CASSLGNKNYGYTF. CDR3 DNA sequence: TGTGCCAGCTCACTTGGCAACAAGAACTATGGCTACACCTTC.

The chain employs TRBV19 and TRBJ1-2, with a weak D call TRBD1 (5 bases). V was trimmed by 0 bases and J by 4 bases, leaving 12 bases between them. The CDR3 consists of 15 residues. Per the germline V gene, CDR1 is LNHDA and CDR2 is SQIVND (reference sequence). CDR3 nucleotide sequence: TGTGCCAGTAGTATAGATAAGGGGCCGATCTATGGCTACACCTTC. Translation: CASSIDKGPIYGYTF.

The V and J genes are TRBV7-2 and TRBJ2-7; D is unclear. Germline assignment: CDR1 SGHTA and CDR2 FQGNSA. This CDR3 is 13 amino acids long. V gave up 1 base and J gave up 4 bases, with 8 bases separating them. The CDR3 DNA follows: TGTGCCAGCAGCTTAGGTCACGAGTACGAGCAGTACTTC. This sequence encodes CASSLGHEYEQYF. Full variable domain (outside the CDR3, taken from reference TRBV7-2 and TRBJ2-7): GAGVSQSPSNKVTEKGKDVELRCDPISGHTALYWYRQSLGQGLEFLIYFQGNSAPDKSGLPSDRFSAERTGGSVSTLTIQRTQQEDSAVYLCASSLGHEYEQYFGPGTRLTVT.

This rearrangement joins TRBV7-9 to TRBJ2-1; 12 nucleotides match TRBD2. The CDR3 is 14 amino acids. V shed 7 bases and J 8 bases; nucleotides not matched to a gene: 6. CDR1 and CDR2 (germline): SEHNR, FQNEAQ (reference sequence). CDR3 in amino acids: CASIPGLAGYEQFF. The CDR3 region has the DNA TGTGCCAGCATACCCGGACTAGCGGGATATGAGCAGTTCTTC.

V gene TRBV19 combines with J gene TRBJ2-3; D is unclear. V was cut by 4 bases and J by 2 bases, with 7 bases left in between. The CDR3 is 13 residues long. CDR1 and CDR2 from the germline V gene are LNHDA and SQIVND (reference sequence). The CDR3 region has the DNA TGTGCCAGTAGTAGCGGTTACACAGATACGCAGTATTTT. The encoded protein is CASSSGYTDTQYF.

The sample holds one count of this clone. The chain uses TRBV29-1 and TRBJ1-2; D ambiguous. V lost 8 bases, J lost 8 bases, and 21 bases lay in between. There are 13 residues in the CDR3. From germline, CDR1 is SQVTM and CDR2 ANQGSEA. The CDR3 region has the DNA TGCAGCTTTTACTCGGGAAATCTCAACGGCTACACCTTC. This sequence encodes CSFYSGNLNGYTF.

The genes are TRBV6-5 and TRBJ2-7; 8 bases are a match to TRBD1. The CDR3 extends over 15 amino acids. Germline V gene data show CDR1 as MNHEY and CDR2 as SVGAGI. V was pared by 4 bases and J by 1 base, with 6 bases of the junction left unmatched. The CDR3 DNA sequence: TGTGCCAGCAGTTCCGAGGGGACAGGATCCTACGAGCAGTACTTC. Translating gives CASSSEGTGSYEQYF.

A single count supports this clone. The rearrangement joins TRBV6-5 to TRBJ2-7; TRBD1 is a possible D gene (6 bases). The CDR3 spans 13 residues. Germline CDR1 and CDR2: MNHEY and SVGAGI. Deletions cut 4 bases from V and 2 bases from J, with 9 bases between. CDR3 DNA: TGTGCCAGCAGTTCGGACAGCGCCTACGAGCAGTACTTC. It codes for CASSSDSAYEQYF.